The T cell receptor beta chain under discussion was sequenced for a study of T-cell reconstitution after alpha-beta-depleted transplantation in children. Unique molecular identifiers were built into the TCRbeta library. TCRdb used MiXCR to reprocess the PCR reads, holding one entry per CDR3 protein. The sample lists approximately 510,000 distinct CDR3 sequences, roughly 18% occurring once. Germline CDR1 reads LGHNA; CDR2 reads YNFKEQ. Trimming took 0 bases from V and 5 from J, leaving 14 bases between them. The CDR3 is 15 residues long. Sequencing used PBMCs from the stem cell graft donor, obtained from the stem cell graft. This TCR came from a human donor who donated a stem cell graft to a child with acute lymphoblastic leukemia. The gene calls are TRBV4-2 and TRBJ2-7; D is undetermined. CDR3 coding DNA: TGTGCCAGCAGCCAAGATATACCTTCCGAGGACGAGCAGTACTTC. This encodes CASSQDIPSEDEQYF.